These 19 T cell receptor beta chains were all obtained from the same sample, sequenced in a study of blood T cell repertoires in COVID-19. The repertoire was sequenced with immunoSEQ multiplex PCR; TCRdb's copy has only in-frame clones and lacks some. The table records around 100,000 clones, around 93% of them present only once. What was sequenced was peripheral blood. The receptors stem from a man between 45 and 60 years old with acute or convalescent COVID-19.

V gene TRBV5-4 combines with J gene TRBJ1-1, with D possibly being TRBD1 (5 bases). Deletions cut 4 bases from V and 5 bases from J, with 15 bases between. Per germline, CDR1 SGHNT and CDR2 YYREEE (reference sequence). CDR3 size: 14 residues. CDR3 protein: CASSPSDSWTEAFF. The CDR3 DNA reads TGTGCCAGCAGCCCTTCCGACAGTTGGACTGAAGCTTTCTTT.

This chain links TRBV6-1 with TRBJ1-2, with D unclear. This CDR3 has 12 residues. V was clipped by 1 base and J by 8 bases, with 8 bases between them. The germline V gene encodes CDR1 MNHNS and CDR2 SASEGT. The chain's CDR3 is CASSEVYQGYTF. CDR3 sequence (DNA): TGTGCCAGCAGTGAAGTGTACCAGGGCTACACCTTC.

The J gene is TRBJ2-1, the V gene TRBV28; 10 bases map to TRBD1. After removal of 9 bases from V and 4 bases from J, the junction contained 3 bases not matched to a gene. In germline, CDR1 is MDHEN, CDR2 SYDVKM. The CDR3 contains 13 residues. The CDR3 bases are TGTGCCAGTCGGGGACAGGGGTACAATGAGCAGTTCTTC. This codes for CASRGQGYNEQFF. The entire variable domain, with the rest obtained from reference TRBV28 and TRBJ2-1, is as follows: DVKVTQSSRYLVKRTGEKVFLECVQDMDHENMFWYRQDPGLGLRLIYFSYDVKMKEKGDIPEGYSVSREKKERFSLILESASTNQTSMYLCASRGQGYNEQFFGPGTRLTVL.

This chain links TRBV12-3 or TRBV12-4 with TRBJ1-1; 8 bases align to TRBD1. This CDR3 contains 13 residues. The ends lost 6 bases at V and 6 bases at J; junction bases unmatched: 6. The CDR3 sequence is CASRLTGVAEAFF. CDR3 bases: TGTGCCAGCAGGCTGACAGGGGTCGCTGAAGCTTTCTTT.

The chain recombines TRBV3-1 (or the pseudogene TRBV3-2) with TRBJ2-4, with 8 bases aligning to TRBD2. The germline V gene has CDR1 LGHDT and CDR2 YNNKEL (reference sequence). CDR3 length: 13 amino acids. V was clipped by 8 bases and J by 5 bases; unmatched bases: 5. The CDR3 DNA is TGTGCCAGCCTCGCGCGGGGGGAAAACATTCAGTACTTC. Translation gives CASLARGENIQYF.

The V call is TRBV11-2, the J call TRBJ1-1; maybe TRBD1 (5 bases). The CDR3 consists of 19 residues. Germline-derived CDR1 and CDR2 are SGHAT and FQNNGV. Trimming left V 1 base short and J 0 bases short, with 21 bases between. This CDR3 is CASSLVGVRVGWMNTEAFF. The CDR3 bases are TGTGCCAGCAGCTTAGTCGGTGTCAGGGTGGGGTGGATGAACACTGAAGCTTTCTTT.

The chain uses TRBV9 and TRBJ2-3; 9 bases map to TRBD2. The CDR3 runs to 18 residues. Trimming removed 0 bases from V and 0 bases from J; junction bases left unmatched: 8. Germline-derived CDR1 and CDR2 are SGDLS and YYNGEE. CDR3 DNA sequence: TGTGCCAGCAGCGTAGCTTTGGAGCGGGGGGACAGCACAGATACGCAGTATTTT. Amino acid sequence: CASSVALERGDSTDTQYF.

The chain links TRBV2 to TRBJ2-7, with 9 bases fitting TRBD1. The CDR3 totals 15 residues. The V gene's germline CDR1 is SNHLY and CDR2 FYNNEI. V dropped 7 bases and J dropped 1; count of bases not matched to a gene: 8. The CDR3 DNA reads TGTGCCAGCACCAGGGACAGGGACTTTTCCTACGAGCAGTACTTC. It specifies CASTRDRDFSYEQYF.

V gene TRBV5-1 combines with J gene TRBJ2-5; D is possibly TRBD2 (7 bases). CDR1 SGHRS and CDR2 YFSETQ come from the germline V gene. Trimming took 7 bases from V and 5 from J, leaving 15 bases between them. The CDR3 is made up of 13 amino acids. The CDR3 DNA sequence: TGCGCCAGCGGGGGGGCTATGTCTGAGACCCAGTACTTC. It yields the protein CASGGAMSETQYF.

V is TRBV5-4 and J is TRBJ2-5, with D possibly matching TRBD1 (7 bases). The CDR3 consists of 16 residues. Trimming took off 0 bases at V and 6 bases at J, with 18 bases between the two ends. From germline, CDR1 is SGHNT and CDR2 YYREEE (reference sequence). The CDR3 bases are TGTGCCAGCAGCTTGGGGGGCAGGGGGGCCTTACAGACCCAGTACTTC. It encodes CASSLGGRGALQTQYF.

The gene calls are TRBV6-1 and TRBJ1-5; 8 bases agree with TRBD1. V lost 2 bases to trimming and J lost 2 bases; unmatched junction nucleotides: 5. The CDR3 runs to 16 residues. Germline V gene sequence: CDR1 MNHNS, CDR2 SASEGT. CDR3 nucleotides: TGTGCCAGCAGTGAATCGGACAGGGTTGGCAATCAGCCCCAGCATTTT. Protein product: CASSESDRVGNQPQHF.

CDR3 protein: CASSRTGRDGYTF. The CDR3 DNA follows: TGTGCCAGTAGCCGCACAGGGAGGGATGGCTACACCTTC. The rearrangement uses TRBV19 and TRBJ1-2, with a tentative D call TRBD1 (6 bases). This CDR3 has 13 amino acids. Looked up from germline, CDR1 is LNHDA and CDR2 is SQIVND (reference sequence). V lost 6 bases and J 6 bases, leaving 14 bases between the germline ends.

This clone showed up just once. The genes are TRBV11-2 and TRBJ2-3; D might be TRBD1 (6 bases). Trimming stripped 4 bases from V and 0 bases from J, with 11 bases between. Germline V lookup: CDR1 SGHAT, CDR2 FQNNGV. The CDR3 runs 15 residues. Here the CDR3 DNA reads TGTGCCAGCAGCTACCCGGGACACAGCACAGATACGCAGTATTTT. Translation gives CASSYPGHSTDTQYF.

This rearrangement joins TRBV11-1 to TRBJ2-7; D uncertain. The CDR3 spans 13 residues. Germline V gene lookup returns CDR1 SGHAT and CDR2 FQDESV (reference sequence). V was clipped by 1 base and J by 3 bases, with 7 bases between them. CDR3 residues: CASSLGQVYEQYF. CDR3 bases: TGTGCCAGCAGCTTAGGGCAGGTCTACGAGCAGTACTTC.

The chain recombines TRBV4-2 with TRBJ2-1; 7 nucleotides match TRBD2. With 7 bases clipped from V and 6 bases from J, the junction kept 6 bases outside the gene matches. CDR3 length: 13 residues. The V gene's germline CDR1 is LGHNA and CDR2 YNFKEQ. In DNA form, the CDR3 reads TGTGCCAGCACCCCGGGGGGTATCAATGAGCAGTTCTTC. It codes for CASTPGGINEQFF.

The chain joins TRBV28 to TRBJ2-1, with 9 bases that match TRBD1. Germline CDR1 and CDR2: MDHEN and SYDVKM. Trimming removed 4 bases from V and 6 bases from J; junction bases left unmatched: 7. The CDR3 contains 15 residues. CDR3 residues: CASSSAGTGINEQFF. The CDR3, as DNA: TGTGCCAGCAGTTCCGCCGGGACAGGGATCAATGAGCAGTTCTTC.

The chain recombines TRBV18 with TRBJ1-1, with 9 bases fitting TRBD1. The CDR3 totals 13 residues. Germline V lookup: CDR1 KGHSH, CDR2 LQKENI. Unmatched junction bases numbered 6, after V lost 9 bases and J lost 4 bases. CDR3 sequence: CASKTGGVTEAFF. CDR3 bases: TGTGCCAGTAAGACAGGGGGTGTCACTGAAGCTTTCTTT.

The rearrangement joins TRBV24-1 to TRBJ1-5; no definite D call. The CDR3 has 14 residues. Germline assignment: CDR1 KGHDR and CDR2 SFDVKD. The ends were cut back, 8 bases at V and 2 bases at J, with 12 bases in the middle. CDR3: CATIREMGNQPQHF. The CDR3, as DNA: TGTGCCACCATCCGGGAGATGGGCAATCAGCCCCAGCATTTT.

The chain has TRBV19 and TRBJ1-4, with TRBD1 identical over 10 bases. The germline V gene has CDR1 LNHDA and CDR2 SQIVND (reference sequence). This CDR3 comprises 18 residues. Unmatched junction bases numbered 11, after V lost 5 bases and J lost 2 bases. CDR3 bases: TGTGCCAGTAGTCCCGGGACAGGGGCCCTCGCGACTAATGAAAAACTGTTTTTT. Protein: CASSPGTGALATNEKLFF.